These 22 T cell receptor beta chains were all obtained from the same sample, sequenced in a study of identifying expanded T cells in peripheral blood. The table came from immunoSEQ multiplex PCR; TCRdb's copy has only in-frame clones and leaves some out. Of some 90,000 clones listed, 88% are singletons. The sample consisted of blood. The source of these receptors is a person aged 18 to 75 in good health.

V gene TRBV5-6 combines with J gene TRBJ1-6, with TRBD1 matching over 11 bases. Per germline, CDR1 SGHDT and CDR2 YYEEEE. This CDR3 has 15 amino acids. Unmatched junction bases numbered 11, after V lost 4 bases and J lost 14 bases. CDR3 amino acids: CASSRAGTGGSALHF. The CDR3 DNA is TGTGCCAGCAGCCGTGCCGGGACAGGGGGTTCCGCCCTCCACTTT. Combining the CDR3 with reference TRBV5-6 and TRBJ1-6 gives the whole variable domain DAGVTQSPTHLIKTRGQQVTLRCSPKSGHDTVSWYQQALGQGPQFIFQYYEEEERQRGNFPDRFSGHQFPNYSSELNVNALLLGDSALYLCASSRAGTGGSALHFGNGTRLTVT.

V is TRBV7-2 and J is TRBJ1-6, with D possibly matching TRBD1 (6 bases). The CDR3 covers 13 residues. CDR1 is SGHTA and CDR2 is FQGNSA in the germline V gene. V dropped 5 bases and J dropped 5 bases, with 7 bases sitting between them. The CDR3 bases are TGTGCCAGCAGCCGGGACAATAATTCACCCCTCCACTTT. Translated, it gives CASSRDNNSPLHF.

This clone was recorded only once. J is TRBJ1-5 and V is TRBV29-1, with a possible D match to TRBD1 (6 bases). The CDR3 is 13 amino acids. V shed 7 bases and J shed 2 bases, with 12 bases lying between them. The germline CDR1 and CDR2 sequences are SQVTM and ANQGSEA. CDR3 sequence reads: CSAGGNRNQPQHF. CDR3 DNA sequence: TGCAGCGCTGGGGGCAACCGCAATCAGCCCCAGCATTTT.

The gene calls are TRBV19 and TRBJ2-2; a possible D gene is TRBD2 (5 bases). The CDR3 covers 14 residues. From germline, CDR1 is LNHDA and CDR2 SQIVND (reference sequence). Trimming stripped 4 bases from V and 7 bases from J, with 13 bases between. The CDR3 DNA is TGTGCCAGTAGTAGAGGGTCGATGGGCGGGGAGCTGTTTTTT. It encodes CASSRGSMGGELFF.

This chain joins TRBV5-6 and TRBJ1-2; the D gene is possibly TRBD1 (5 bases). The CDR3 contains 15 residues. Trimming removed 0 bases at V and 3 bases at J, with 12 bases between. The germline V gene encodes CDR1 SGHDT and CDR2 YYEEEE. Written as DNA, the CDR3 is TGTGCCAGCAGCTTGGTCTGGGGGGGTGACTATGGCTACACCTTC. This codes for CASSLVWGGDYGYTF.

The chain carries TRBV6-1 and TRBJ1-2; weak D call: TRBD1 (6 bases). Trimming took off 6 bases at V and 2 bases at J, with 16 bases between the two ends. CDR1 is MNHNS, CDR2 SASEGT, per germline. This CDR3 is built from 15 residues. CDR3 residues: CASSAGSGQNYGYTF. The CDR3 DNA reads as TGTGCCAGCAGCGCAGGGAGCGGACAGAACTATGGCTACACCTTC.

This rearrangement joins TRBV19 to TRBJ2-5; tentatively, D is TRBD2 (5 bases). Trimming removed 6 bases from V and 4 bases from J, with 12 bases in between. This CDR3 has 13 residues. Germline V gives CDR1 LNHDA, CDR2 SQIVND (reference sequence). CDR3 coding DNA: TGTGCCAGTAGCCCGAGGGTGGGAGAGACCCAGTACTTC. Its translation: CASSPRVGETQYF.

The chain has TRBV28 and TRBJ2-7; D call uncertain. The CDR3 covers 13 residues. With 5 bases removed from V and 0 bases from J, the gap between germline ends came to 8 bases. Germline CDR1 is MDHEN and CDR2 is SYDVKM. The CDR3 DNA is TGTGCCAGCAGTAGTGGGAACTCCTACGAGCAGTACTTC. It codes for CASSSGNSYEQYF.

This rearrangement joins TRBV7-9 to TRBJ1-1; D might be TRBD1 (5 bases). The CDR3 spans 16 residues. Trimming left V 0 bases short and J 4 bases short, with 15 bases between. Germline V lookup: CDR1 SEHNR, CDR2 FQNEAQ (reference sequence). The chain's CDR3 is CASSLAGTSPGTEAFF. In DNA, the CDR3 is TGTGCCAGCAGCTTAGCGGGGACCTCCCCCGGCACTGAAGCTTTCTTT.

The chain carries TRBV18 and TRBJ1-1; the D is unclear. V lost 2 bases and J lost 4, with 8 bases in between. This CDR3 region has 13 residues. Per the germline V gene, CDR1 is KGHSH and CDR2 is LQKENI. CDR3 DNA sequence: TGTGCCAGCTCACCAAACGGTGGCACTGAAGCTTTCTTT. Its translation is CASSPNGGTEAFF.

The V and J genes are TRBV7-6 and TRBJ1-6, with D hard to call. CDR3 size: 18 residues. V was pared by 4 bases and J by 6 bases, with 22 bases between. In germline, CDR1 is SGHVS, CDR2 FNYEAQ. CDR3 residues: CASSSTVDAPGINSPLHF. CDR3 nucleotides: TGTGCCAGCAGCTCGACCGTGGACGCACCGGGGATTAATTCACCCCTCCACTTT.

The CDR3 DNA is TGTGCCAGCAGCCAAGGTAGCTTAGCGGGGTTCACAGATACGCAGTATTTT. Protein product: CASSQGSLAGFTDTQYF. The gene calls are TRBV4-2 and TRBJ2-3, with 8 positions matching TRBD2. After removal of 1 base from V and 2 bases from J, the junction contained 8 bases not matched to a gene. CDR1 and CDR2 (germline): LGHNA, YNFKEQ. This CDR3 contains 17 residues.

The rearrangement joins TRBV2 to TRBJ1-4; the D is unclear. Trimming removed 0 bases at V and 0 bases at J, with 17 bases between. Germline CDR1 SNHLY, CDR2 FYNNEI. There are 19 residues in the CDR3. CDR3 region: CASSEAESARPTTNEKLFF. CDR3 in DNA: TGTGCCAGCAGTGAAGCGGAGTCAGCCCGACCAACAACTAATGAAAAACTGTTTTTT. The full variable domain, with the rest looked up from reference TRBV2 and TRBJ1-4, is EPEVTQTPSHQVTQMGQEVILRCVPISNHLYFYWYRQILGQKVEFLVSFYNNEISEKSEIFDDQFSVERPDGSNFTLKIRSTKLEDSAMYFCASSEAESARPTTNEKLFFGSGTQLSVL.

The chain is built from TRBV27 and TRBJ2-7; D gene ambiguous. CDR1 is MNHEY and CDR2 is SMNVEV in the germline V gene (reference sequence). Trimming removed 5 bases from V and 4 bases from J, with 30 bases in between. The CDR3 contains 19 residues. CDR3 DNA sequence: TGTGCCAGCAGTCCCAAGACGGTGGGCCCCCACTCTCCCCTTTACGAGCAGTACTTC. It yields the protein CASSPKTVGPHSPLYEQYF.

The chain has TRBV28 and TRBJ1-4; the match to TRBD1 covers 7 bases. Germline V gene data show CDR1 as MDHEN and CDR2 as SYDVKM. The CDR3 is 14 amino acids. The trim removed 5 bases at V and 5 bases at J, leaving 5 bases unmatched. This chain's CDR3 is CASSRGQRNEKLFF. The CDR3 DNA sequence: TGTGCCAGCAGTCGGGGACAGAGGAATGAAAAACTGTTTTTT.

The table lists this clone with a few counts. This chain's CDR3 is CASSPIQGSISGELFF. The CDR3 region has the DNA TGTGCCAGCAGCCCGATACAGGGTAGCATCAGCGGGGAGCTGTTTTTT. The chain couples TRBV5-4 to TRBJ2-2, with D tentatively TRBD1 (6 bases). Germline values: CDR1 SGHNT, CDR2 YYREEE (reference sequence). The CDR3 is 16 amino acids. V lost 4 bases, J lost 7 bases, and 20 bases lay in between.

V gene TRBV7-9 combines with J gene TRBJ1-1; D remains ambiguous. Germline V CDR1 and CDR2: SEHNR, FQNEAQ (reference sequence). V lost 6 bases and J lost 1, with 0 bases in between. CDR3 length: 10 amino acids. The CDR3 DNA is TGTGCCAGCAGGAACACTGAAGCTTTCTTT. Protein sequence: CASRNTEAFF.

The rearrangement joins TRBV5-4 to TRBJ1-6; D perhaps matches TRBD1 (5 bases). The CDR3 runs 14 residues. CDR1 is SGHNT and CDR2 is YYREEE in the germline V gene (reference sequence). Trimming stripped 0 bases from V and 12 bases from J, with 13 bases between. CDR3 residues: CASSLGQGRGPLHF. The CDR3 region has the DNA TGTGCCAGCAGCTTGGGCCAGGGCCGAGGACCCCTCCACTTT.

As for this clone: The sample carries other DNA sequences with the same CDR3. V gene TRBV5-1 combines with J gene TRBJ2-1, with a tentative D call TRBD1 (6 bases). CDR1 and CDR2 from the germline V gene are SGHRS and YFSETQ. This CDR3 has 15 amino acids. Trimming removed 2 bases from V and 0 bases from J, with 9 bases in between. In DNA, the CDR3 is TGCGCCAGCAGCTTAGAAGGGGGCTCCTACAATGAGCAGTTCTTC. Translating gives CASSLEGGSYNEQFF.

The rearrangement links TRBV7-9 to TRBJ2-1; D perhaps matches TRBD1 (5 bases). Germline V gene data show CDR1 as SEHNR and CDR2 as FQNEAQ (reference sequence). There are 12 residues in the CDR3. Trimming removed 1 base from V and 12 bases from J, with 10 bases in between. The CDR3 loop reads CASSLERGGQFF. As DNA, the CDR3 is TGTGCCAGCAGCTTAGAAAGGGGTGGGCAGTTCTTC.

The V gene is TRBV6-5, the J gene TRBJ2-7, with D perhaps TRBD1 or TRBD2 (5 bases each). V was clipped by 8 bases and J by 3 bases, with 17 bases between them. CDR1 is MNHEY, CDR2 SVGAGI, per germline. The CDR3 totals 14 residues. CDR3 nucleotides: TGTGCCAGCGGCTTCCCGGGACGGGACTACGAGCAGTACTTC. As protein: CASGFPGRDYEQYF.

The J gene is TRBJ2-1, the V gene TRBV9; D is possibly TRBD1 or TRBD2 (5 bases each). CDR1 and CDR2 (germline): SGDLS, YYNGEE. V was shortened by 1 base and J by 3 bases, with 11 bases between the two germline ends. The CDR3 extends over 15 amino acids. The CDR3 region has the DNA TGTGCCAGCAGCGTAATGGGGGATTTCTACAATGAGCAGTTCTTC. It encodes CASSVMGDFYNEQFF.